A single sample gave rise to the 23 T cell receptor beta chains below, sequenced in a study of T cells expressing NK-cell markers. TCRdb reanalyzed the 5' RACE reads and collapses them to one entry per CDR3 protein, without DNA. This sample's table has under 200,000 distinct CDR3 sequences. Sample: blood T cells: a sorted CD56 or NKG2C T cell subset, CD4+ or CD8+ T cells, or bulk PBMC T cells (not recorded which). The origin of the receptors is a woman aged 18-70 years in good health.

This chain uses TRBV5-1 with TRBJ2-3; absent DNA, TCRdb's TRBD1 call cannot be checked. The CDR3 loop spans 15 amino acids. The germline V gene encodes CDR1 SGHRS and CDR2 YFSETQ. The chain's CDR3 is CASSQPQGETDTQYF.

CDR3 sequence: CASSLLGGGSETQYF. The V call is TRBV7-9, the J call TRBJ2-5; TCRdb's D call of TRBD1 is untestable without DNA. Per germline, CDR1 SEHNR and CDR2 FQNEAQ (reference sequence). The CDR3 sequence is 15 residues long.

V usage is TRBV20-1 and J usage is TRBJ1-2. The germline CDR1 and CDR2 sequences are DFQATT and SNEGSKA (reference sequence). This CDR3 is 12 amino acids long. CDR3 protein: CSAPKDGYGYTF.

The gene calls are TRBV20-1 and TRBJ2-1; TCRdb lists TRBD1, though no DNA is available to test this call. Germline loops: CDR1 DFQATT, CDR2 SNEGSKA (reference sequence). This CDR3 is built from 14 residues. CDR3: CSAVLGGPRNEQFF.

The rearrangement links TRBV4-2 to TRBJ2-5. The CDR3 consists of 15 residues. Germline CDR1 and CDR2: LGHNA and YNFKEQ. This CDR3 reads CASSQDYGYQETQYF.

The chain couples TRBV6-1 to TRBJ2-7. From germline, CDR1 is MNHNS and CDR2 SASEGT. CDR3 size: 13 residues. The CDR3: CASSEEGGDEQYF.

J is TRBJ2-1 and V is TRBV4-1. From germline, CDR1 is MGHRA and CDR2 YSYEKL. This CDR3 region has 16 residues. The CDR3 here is CASSQDPGPSYNEQFF.

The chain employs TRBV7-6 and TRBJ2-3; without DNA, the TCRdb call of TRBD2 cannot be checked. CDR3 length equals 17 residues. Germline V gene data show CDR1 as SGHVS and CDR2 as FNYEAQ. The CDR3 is CASSPRGGLVGTDTQYF.

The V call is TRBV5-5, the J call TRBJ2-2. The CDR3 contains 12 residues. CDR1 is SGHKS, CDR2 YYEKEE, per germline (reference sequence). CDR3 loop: CASSVYTGELFF.

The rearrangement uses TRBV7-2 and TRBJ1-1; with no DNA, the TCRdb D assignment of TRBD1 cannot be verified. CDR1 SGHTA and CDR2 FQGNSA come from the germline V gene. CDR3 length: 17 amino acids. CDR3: CASSLVGTGAVDTEAFF.

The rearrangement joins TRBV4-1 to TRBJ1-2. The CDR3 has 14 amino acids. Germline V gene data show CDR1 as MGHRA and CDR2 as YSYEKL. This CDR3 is CASSQDPISYGYTF.

The CDR3: CASSSRRTSGYKAYNEQFF. This chain uses TRBV11-2 with TRBJ2-1; the D gene TCRdb calls, TRBD2, cannot be checked with no DNA. This CDR3 is 19 amino acids long. The germline gives CDR1 SGHAT, CDR2 FQNNGV.

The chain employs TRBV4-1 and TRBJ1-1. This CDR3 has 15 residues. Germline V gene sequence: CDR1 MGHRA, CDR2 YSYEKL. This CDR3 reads CASSQIGRASTEAFF.

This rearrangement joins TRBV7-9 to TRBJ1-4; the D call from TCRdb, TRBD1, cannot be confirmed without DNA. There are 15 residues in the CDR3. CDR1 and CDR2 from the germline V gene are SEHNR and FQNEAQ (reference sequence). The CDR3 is CASSGMTETNEKLFF.

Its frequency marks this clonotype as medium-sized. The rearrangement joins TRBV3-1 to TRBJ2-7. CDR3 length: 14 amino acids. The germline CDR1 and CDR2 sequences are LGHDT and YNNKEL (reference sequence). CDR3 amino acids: CASSQDFGSYEQYF.

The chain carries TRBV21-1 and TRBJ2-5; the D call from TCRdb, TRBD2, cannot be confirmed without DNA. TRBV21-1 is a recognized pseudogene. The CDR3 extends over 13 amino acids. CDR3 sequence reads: CASGGEYQETQYF.

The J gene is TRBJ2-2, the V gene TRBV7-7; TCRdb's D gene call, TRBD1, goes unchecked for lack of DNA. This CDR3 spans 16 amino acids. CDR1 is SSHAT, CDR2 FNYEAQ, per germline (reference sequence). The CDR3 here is CASSLGSGASPGELFF.

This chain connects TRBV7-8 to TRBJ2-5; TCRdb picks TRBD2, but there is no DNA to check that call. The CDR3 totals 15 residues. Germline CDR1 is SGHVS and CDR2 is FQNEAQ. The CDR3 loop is CASSYTSGRQETQYF.

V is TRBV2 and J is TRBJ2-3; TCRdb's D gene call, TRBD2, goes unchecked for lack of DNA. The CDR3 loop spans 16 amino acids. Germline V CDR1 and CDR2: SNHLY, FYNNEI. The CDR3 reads CASRWPGGSSTDTQYF.

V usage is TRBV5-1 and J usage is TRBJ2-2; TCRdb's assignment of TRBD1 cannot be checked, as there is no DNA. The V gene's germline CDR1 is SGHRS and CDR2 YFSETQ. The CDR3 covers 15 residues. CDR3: CASSLWDINTGELFF.

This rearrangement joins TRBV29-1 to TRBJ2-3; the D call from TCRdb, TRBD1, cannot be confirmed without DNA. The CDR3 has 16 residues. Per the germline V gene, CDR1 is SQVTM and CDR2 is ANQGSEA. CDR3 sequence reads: CSVDRVGGSSTDTQYF.

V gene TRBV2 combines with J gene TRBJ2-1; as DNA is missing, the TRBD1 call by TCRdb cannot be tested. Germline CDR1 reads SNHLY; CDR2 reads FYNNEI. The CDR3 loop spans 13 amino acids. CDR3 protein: CASTGTGAGEQFF.

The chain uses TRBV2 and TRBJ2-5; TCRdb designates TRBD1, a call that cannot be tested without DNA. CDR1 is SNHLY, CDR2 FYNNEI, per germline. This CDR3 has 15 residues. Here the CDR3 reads CASSETTGLGETQYF. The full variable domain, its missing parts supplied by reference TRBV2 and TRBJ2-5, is EPEVTQTPSHQVTQMGQEVILRCVPISNHLYFYWYRQILGQKVEFLVSFYNNEISEKSEIFDDQFSVERPDGSNFTLKIRSTKLEDSAMYFCASSETTGLGETQYFGPGTRLLVL.